Listed below are T cell receptor beta chains from one sample, sequenced in a study of cytomegalovirus exposure and HLA in healthy donors. The method was immunoSEQ multiplex PCR; TCRdb's version includes in-frame clones alone and lacks a portion of them. Altogether around 120,000 clones are present, 65% to 80% being singletons, with the ten largest covering roughly 4.9%. Sequenced material: PBMCs. All receptors come from a female donor in good health and CMV-seropositive. Both conserved end residues are part of each CDR3. The D gene is left open where the match is weak. Size is omitted from some rows. Given values are once, few, many or a class for expanded clones.

TRBJ2-3,once,TRBV7-2,TRBD2,15,TGTGCCAGCAGCCGAGGCGGGGGTTTGGCAGATACGCAGTATTTT,CASSRGGGLADTQYF
TRBJ2-6,-,TRBV28,-,15,TGTGCCAGCAGCGGCGGGGCGGCCGGGGCCAACGTCCTGACTTTC,CASSGGAAGANVLTF
TRBJ1-4,-,TRBV30,-,15,TGTGCCTGGAGTGGACAGCCACCAACTAATGAAAAACTGTTTTTT,CAWSGQPPTNEKLFF
TRBJ2-7,-,TRBV10-1,TRBD2,15,TGCGCCAGCAGTGAAGCGATTGGGCTAGCGGGCGAGCAGTACTTC,CASSEAIGLAGEQYF
TRBJ1-6,-,TRBV4-3,TRBD1,15,TGCGCCAGCAGCCAAGATCCCGGACAGGGGTCACCCCTCCACTTT,CASSQDPGQGSPLHF
TRBJ1-1,once,TRBV4-1,TRBD1,15,TGCGCCAGCAGCGAGGGGGGACAGGGGGCCACTGAAGCTTTCTTT,CASSEGGQGATEAFF
TRBJ1-1,once,TRBV10-3,-,13,TGTGCCACCTTACCTCAGGGGAACACTGAAGCTTTCTTT,CATLPQGNTEAFF
TRBJ1-4,-,TRBV19,-,15,TGTGCCAGTAGTATAGTTGCAGGTATTAATGAAAAACTGTTTTTT,CASSIVAGINEKLFF
TRBJ1-4,-,TRBV6-1,-,18,TGTGCCAGCAGTGAAGCCCCGCCCAGGGGATCGGAAAATGAAAAACTGTTTTTT,CASSEAPPRGSENEKLFF
TRBJ1-4,-,TRBV5-1,TRBD1,17,TGCGCCAGCAGCTTGGGGTTTCTGGGACAGGGACGGGAAAAACTGTTTTTT,CASSLGFLGQGREKLFF
TRBJ2-1,-,TRBV4-2,TRBD2,17,TGTGCCAGCAGCCAAGGTACCGGGGGGGCATCCTACAATGAGCAGTTCTTC,CASSQGTGGASYNEQFF
TRBJ1-5,few,TRBV12-2,-,18,TGTGCAAGTCGCTTAGGGACAGGGGATATATATAGCAATCAGCCCCAGCATTTT,CASRLGTGDIYSNQPQHF
TRBJ2-2,-,TRBV19,-,15,TGTGCCAGTAGTAGATCGTCCAGAAACACCGGGGAGCTGTTTTTT,CASSRSSRNTGELFF
TRBJ1-5,-,TRBV5-8,TRBD1,17,TGTGCCAGCAGCTTGGGACAGGGGGCGAGGATGTATCAGCCCCAGCATTTT,CASSLGQGARMYQPQHF
TRBJ1-1,-,TRBV7-8,TRBD1,17,TGTGCCAGCAGCTTCCAGGGGGCCGCCTTAAGGAACACTGAAGCTTTCTTT,CASSFQGAALRNTEAFF
TRBJ1-2,-,TRBV2,TRBD1,13,TGTGCCAGCACCCCGACAGGGGTTAATGGCTACACCTTC,CASTPTGVNGYTF
TRBJ1-4,-,TRBV2,-,14,TGTGCCAGCAGATGGTCGGAGGGCAATGAAAAACTGTTTTTT,CASRWSEGNEKLFF
TRBJ1-2,-,TRBV6-5,-,15,TGCGCCAGCAGTTACCTGAACAGGGCCAACTATGGCTACACCTTC,CASSYLNRANYGYTF
TRBJ1-5,-,TRBV19,-,14,TGTGCCAGTAGTATTGGGGGAGGCCCCCAGCCCCAGCATTTT,CASSIGGGPQPQHF
TRBJ2-7,-,TRBV5-1,-,17,TGCGCCAGCAGCCTACGGACTACAGGGGTAAGCTCCTACGAGCAGTACTTC,CASSLRTTGVSSYEQYF
TRBJ1-4,-,TRBV6-5,TRBD1,16,TGTGCCAGCAGTTACTCCCCCGGACAGGGGTTCGAAAAACTGTTTTTT,CASSYSPGQGFEKLFF
TRBJ1-2,-,TRBV6-6,-,12,TGTGCCAGCAAAGGGGAGGGCGGTGGCTACACCTTC,CASKGEGGGYTF
TRBJ1-5,-,TRBV10-3,TRBD1,14,TGTGCCAGTAAACCGGGACAGGGTAATCAGCCCCAGCATTTT,CASKPGQGNQPQHF
TRBJ2-1,-,TRBV2,TRBD2,14,TGTGCCAGCAGTATGGGCGGGGGGGCTTTGGAGCAGTTCTTC,CASSMGGGALEQFF
TRBJ2-5,-,TRBV18,-,14,TGTGCCAGCTCACCACCCCCCGCGGGAGAGACCCAGTACTTC,CASSPPPAGETQYF
TRBJ1-3,-,TRBV5-1,-,14,TGCGCCAGCAGCCTAACGGGCTCTGGAAACACCATATATTTT,CASSLTGSGNTIYF
TRBJ1-1,-,TRBV5-6,-,12,TGTGCCAGCAGCTGGGGGGGCACTGAAGCTTTCTTT,CASSWGGTEAFF
TRBJ1-3,-,TRBV6-1,-,15,TGTGCCAGCAGAGCCGCCGTAGACTCTGGAAACACCATATATTTT,CASRAAVDSGNTIYF
TRBJ2-2,-,TRBV7-3,TRBD2,16,TGTGCCAGCAGCCTTAGCGGGGGCCTTAACACCGGGGAGCTGTTTTTT,CASSLSGGLNTGELFF
TRBJ2-7,-,TRBV5-1,-,14,TGCGCCAGCAGCTTGGACAGGGCCAGGGACGAGCAGTACTTC,CASSLDRARDEQYF
TRBJ1-4,-,TRBV28,-,15,TGTGCCAGCAGCCCCACAGGGCGAGGCAATGAAAAACTGTTTTTT,CASSPTGRGNEKLFF
TRBJ2-3,-,TRBV6-5,TRBD2,14,TGTGCCAGCAGAGCGGGATCGGCGGGCGATACGCAGTATTTT,CASRAGSAGDTQYF
TRBJ2-7,-,TRBV9,TRBD2,17,TGTGCCAGCAGCGACGGACTAGCGGGAGAACGAGCCTACGAGCAGTACTTC,CASSDGLAGERAYEQYF
TRBJ2-1,-,TRBV6-5,TRBD1,15,TGTGCCAGCAGTTCTGACAGGGGATTCTACAATGAGCAGTTCTTC,CASSSDRGFYNEQFF
TRBJ1-1,-,TRBV5-8,TRBD1,14,TGTGCCAGCATCCCCGGGACAGCCCACACTGAAGCTTTCTTT,CASIPGTAHTEAFF
TRBJ2-7,-,TRBV2,TRBD1,16,TGTGCCAGCAGTTATGACAGGGGGTTTAGCTCCTACGAGCAGTACTTC,CASSYDRGFSSYEQYF
TRBJ1-2,-,TRBV10-2,TRBD1,17,TGCGCCAGCACTCGAAGGACAGGGCAAACGGGGAACTATGGCTACACCTTC,CASTRRTGQTGNYGYTF
TRBJ1-1,once,TRBV13,-,15,TGTGCCAGCAGCCTGGGTGGGAGCATGAACACTGAAGCTTTCTTT,CASSLGGSMNTEAFF
TRBJ1-1,-,TRBV5-1,TRBD1,13,TGCGCCAGCAGCAGGGGACAGGGGCATGAAGCTTTCTTT,CASSRGQGHEAFF
TRBJ2-7,-,TRBV6-6,-,11,TGTGCCAGCAGAGAGATCTACGAGCAGTACTTC,CASREIYEQYF
TRBJ2-5,-,TRBV5-1,TRBD2,15,TGCGCCAGCAGCTTGGCAGGGACTAGCTTGGAGACCCAGTACTTC,CASSLAGTSLETQYF